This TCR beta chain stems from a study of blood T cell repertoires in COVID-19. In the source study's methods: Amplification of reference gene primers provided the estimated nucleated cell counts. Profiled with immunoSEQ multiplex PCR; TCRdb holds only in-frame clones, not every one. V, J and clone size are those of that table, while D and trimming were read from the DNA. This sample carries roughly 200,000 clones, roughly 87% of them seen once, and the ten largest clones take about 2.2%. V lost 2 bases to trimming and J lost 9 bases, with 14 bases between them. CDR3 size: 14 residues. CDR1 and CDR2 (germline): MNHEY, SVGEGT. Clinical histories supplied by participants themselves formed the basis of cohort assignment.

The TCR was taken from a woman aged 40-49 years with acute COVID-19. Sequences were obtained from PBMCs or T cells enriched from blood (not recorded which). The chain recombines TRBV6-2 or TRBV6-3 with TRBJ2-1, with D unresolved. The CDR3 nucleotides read TGTGCCAGCAGTTACGGCGGCACCGAGGCTGAGCAGTTCTTC. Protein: CASSYGGTEAEQFF.